In its sample, the clone carrying this T cell receptor (beta chain) was seen once. Its specificity is not known. Sequenced by immunoSEQ multiplex PCR; TCRdb stores in-frame clones only, minus some. The sample holds roughly 140,000 clones, about 90% seen once. V lost 6 bases and J lost 5; bases outside the gene matches: 11. The CDR3 loop spans 16 amino acids. Germline values: CDR1 MDHEN, CDR2 SYDVKM. This sample was taken from a study of T cell responses to AZD1222 COVID-19 vaccine. Study-level points and caveats: Spike-wide vaccine-associated CD4 TCRs dominated at 160-218 and 743-854. Unmutated variant regions reportedly attract nearly half of all spike-specific TCRs.

The genes are TRBV28 and TRBJ2-1, with 9 bases fitting TRBD1. This TCR was sampled from an adult in good health. Material: peripheral blood, obtained on day 0 of AZD1222 vaccination. This chain's CDR3 is CASSSPPGQGHNEQFF. As DNA, the CDR3 is TGTGCCAGCAGCTCCCCCCCGGGACAGGGTCACAATGAGCAGTTCTTC.